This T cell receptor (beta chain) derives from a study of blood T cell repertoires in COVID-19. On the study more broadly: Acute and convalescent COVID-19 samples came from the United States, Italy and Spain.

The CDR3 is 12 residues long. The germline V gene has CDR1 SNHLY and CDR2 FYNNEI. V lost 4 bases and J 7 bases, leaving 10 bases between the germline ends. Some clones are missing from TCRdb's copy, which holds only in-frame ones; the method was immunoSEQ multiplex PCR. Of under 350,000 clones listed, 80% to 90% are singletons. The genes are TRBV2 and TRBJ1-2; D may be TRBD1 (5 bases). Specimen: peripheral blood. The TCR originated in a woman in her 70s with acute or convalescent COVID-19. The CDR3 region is CASSAGAFGYTF. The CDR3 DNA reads TGTGCCAGCAGTGCTGGGGCGTTTGGCTACACCTTC.